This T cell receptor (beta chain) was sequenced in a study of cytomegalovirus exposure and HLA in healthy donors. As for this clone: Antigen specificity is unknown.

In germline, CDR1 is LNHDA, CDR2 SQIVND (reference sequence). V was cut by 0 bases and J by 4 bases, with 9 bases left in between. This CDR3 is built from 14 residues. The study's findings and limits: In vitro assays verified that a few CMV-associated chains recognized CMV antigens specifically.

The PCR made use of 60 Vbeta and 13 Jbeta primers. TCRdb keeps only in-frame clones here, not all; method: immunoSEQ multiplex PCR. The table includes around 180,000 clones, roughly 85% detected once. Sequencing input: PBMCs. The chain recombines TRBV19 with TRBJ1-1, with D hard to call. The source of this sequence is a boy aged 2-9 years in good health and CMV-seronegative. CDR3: CASSIDHPGTEAFF. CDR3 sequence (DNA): TGTGCCAGTAGTATAGACCATCCCGGCACTGAAGCTTTCTTT.